This TCR beta chain was obtained from a study of T cell repertoires in cytomegalovirus infection. Study details: Evidence of both CMV infection and a matching HLA type came from public TCR beta signatures. Study observations and caveats: HLA-C-restricted CMV clonotypes gave the most frequent clonotype in two of eight donors.

About this clonotype itself: Its target is unknown.

Each CDR3 protein gets one entry after TCRdb re-called the reads with MiXCR. Here the sample spans about 700,000 distinct CDR3 sequences, around 32% being singletons. CDR1 is DFQATT and CDR2 is SNEGSKA in the germline V gene (reference sequence). The V end lost 3 bases, the J end lost 10 bases, and 13 bases lay between the germline ends. The CDR3 is 12 residues long. The chain employs TRBV20-1 and TRBJ2-1; D may be TRBD2 (5 bases). This sequence originates from a human donor in good health (CMV status not recorded). Some clones in this sample may be carry-over from other donors' samples. The specimen was cultured PBMCs, collected from culture after CMV antigen stimulation. The CDR3 spells CSASSGYREQFF. CDR3 DNA sequence: TGCAGTGCTAGCAGCGGTTATAGAGAGCAGTTCTTC.